These 10 T cell receptor beta chains were all obtained from the same sample, sequenced in a study of blood T cell repertoires in COVID-19. Assay used: immunoSEQ multiplex PCR; TCRdb lists only in-frame clones, some missing. The sample holds 150,000 to 200,000 clones, 75% to 85% seen once. Source material: peripheral blood. The receptor set was obtained from a woman aged 80 or over with COVID-19, enrolled during active disease.

The chain carries TRBV5-1 and TRBJ1-1, with D possibly TRBD1 on 6 matching bases. With 4 bases removed from V and 6 bases from J, the gap between germline ends came to 16 bases. Germline V gives CDR1 SGHRS, CDR2 YFSETQ. This CDR3 spans 14 amino acids. CDR3 in amino acids: CASSVLQGSAEAFF. The CDR3 region has the DNA TGCGCCAGCAGCGTATTACAGGGATCTGCTGAAGCTTTCTTT.

This chain connects TRBV15 to TRBJ2-7; the match to TRBD1 covers 10 bases. The V gene end was trimmed by 1 base and the J gene end by 6 bases; junction bases not matched to a gene: 3. Germline V gives CDR1 LNHNV, CDR2 YYDKDF (reference sequence). The CDR3 extends over 14 amino acids. The CDR3 loop reads CATSRGGTGAEQYF. The CDR3 coding sequence is TGTGCCACCAGCAGAGGTGGGACAGGGGCCGAGCAGTACTTC.

Concerning this clone: The sample carries other DNA sequences with the same CDR3. The rearrangement links TRBV19 to TRBJ1-1; 8 nucleotides agree with TRBD1. V gave up 6 bases and J gave up 1 base; unmatched junction bases: 7. The CDR3 is made up of 15 amino acids. The germline CDR1 and CDR2 sequences are LNHDA and SQIVND (reference sequence). CDR3 amino acids: CASSRGTGRNTEAFF. The CDR3 DNA follows: TGTGCCAGTAGCCGCGGGACAGGCCGGAACACTGAAGCTTTCTTT.

V usage is TRBV9 and J usage is TRBJ2-3; 8 bases agree with TRBD2. This CDR3 comprises 14 residues. V shed 4 bases and J 2 bases; nucleotides not matched to a gene: 3. CDR1 is SGDLS and CDR2 is YYNGEE in the germline V gene. This CDR3 reads CASSTGGVTDTQYF. CDR3 coding DNA: TGTGCCAGCAGCACCGGGGGGGTCACAGATACGCAGTATTTT.

The chain has TRBV12-5 and TRBJ2-5; D is possibly TRBD2 (6 bases). The V end lost 5 bases, the J end lost 7 bases, and 17 bases lay between the germline ends. This CDR3 is 14 amino acids long. Germline lookup yields CDR1 LGHNT and CDR2 FRNRAP. CDR3 residues: CASGPSGECGTQYF. Here the CDR3 DNA reads TGTGCTAGTGGTCCCTCGGGAGAGTGCGGGACCCAGTACTTC.

V usage is TRBV29-1 and J usage is TRBJ2-5; TRBD2 matches at 8 bases. The CDR3 length is 16 residues. From germline, CDR1 is SQVTM and CDR2 ANQGSEA. Germline trimming cut 0 bases from V and 1 base from J; bases unmatched to any gene: 7. This CDR3 is CSVEDPGGPSQETQYF. CDR3 DNA sequence: TGCAGCGTTGAAGATCCGGGGGGGCCATCCCAAGAGACCCAGTACTTC.

This chain uses TRBV5-4 with TRBJ2-3, with D possibly being TRBD1 (6 bases). Trimming left V 0 bases short and J 4 bases short, with 9 bases between. This CDR3 contains 14 residues. The germline V gene encodes CDR1 SGHNT and CDR2 YYREEE (reference sequence). The CDR3 DNA is TGTGCCAGCAGCTTGGGGACAGATCCAGATACGCAGTATTTT. It is translated as CASSLGTDPDTQYF. Variable domain in full (rest from reference TRBV5-4 and TRBJ2-3): ETGVTQSPTHLIKTRGQQVTLRCSSQSGHNTVSWYQQALGQGPQFIFQYYREEENGRGNFPPRFSGLQFPNYSSELNVNALELDDSALYLCASSLGTDPDTQYFGPGTRLTVL.

This rearrangement joins TRBV4-3 to TRBJ1-2; unclear D gene. This CDR3 has 15 amino acids. Per germline, CDR1 LGHNA and CDR2 YSLEER. V was clipped by 1 base and J by 0 bases, with 9 bases between them. CDR3 amino acids: CASSQGTVANYGYTF. CDR3 bases: TGCGCCAGCAGCCAAGGAACAGTCGCTAACTATGGCTACACCTTC.

The CDR3 DNA is TGTGCCAGCAGTGAAGCGATGACTAGCGGGGGAGATACGCAGTATTTT. Its protein product is CASSEAMTSGGDTQYF. The gene calls are TRBV2 and TRBJ2-3; 12 bases are a match to TRBD2. V gave up 0 bases and J gave up 5 bases; unmatched junction bases: 3. This CDR3 is built from 16 residues. Germline CDR1 SNHLY, CDR2 FYNNEI. The entire variable domain, with the rest obtained from reference TRBV2 and TRBJ2-3, is as follows: EPEVTQTPSHQVTQMGQEVILRCVPISNHLYFYWYRQILGQKVEFLVSFYNNEISEKSEIFDDQFSVERPDGSNFTLKIRSTKLEDSAMYFCASSEAMTSGGDTQYFGPGTRLTVL.

As concerns this clone: Other DNA sequences in this specimen translate into the identical CDR3. This sequence joins TRBV5-1 and TRBJ2-5, with 10 bases that match TRBD2. The CDR3 totals 17 residues. Losses at the gene ends were 2 bases for V and 1 base for J; bases not matched to a gene: 8. The germline gives CDR1 SGHRS, CDR2 YFSETQ. In DNA form, the CDR3 reads TGCGCCAGCAGCTTAGCACCGAGCGGGGGGGCCCAAGAGACCCAGTACTTC. Protein sequence: CASSLAPSGGAQETQYF.